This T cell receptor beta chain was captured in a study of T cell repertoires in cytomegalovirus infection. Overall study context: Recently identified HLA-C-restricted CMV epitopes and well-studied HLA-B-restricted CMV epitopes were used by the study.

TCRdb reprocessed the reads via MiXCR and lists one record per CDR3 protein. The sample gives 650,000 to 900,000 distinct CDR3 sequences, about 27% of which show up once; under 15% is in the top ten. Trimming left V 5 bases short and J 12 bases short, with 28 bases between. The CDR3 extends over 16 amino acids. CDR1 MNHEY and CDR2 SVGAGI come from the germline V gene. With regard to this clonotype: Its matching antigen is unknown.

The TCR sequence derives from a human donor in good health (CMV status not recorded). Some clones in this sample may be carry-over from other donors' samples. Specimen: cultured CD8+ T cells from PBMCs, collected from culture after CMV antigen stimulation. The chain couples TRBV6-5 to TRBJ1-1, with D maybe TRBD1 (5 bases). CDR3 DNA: TGTGCCAGCAGTAACACCGGGACGGTGAACAACGGCTCCCCTTTCTTT. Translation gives CASSNTGTVNNGSPFF.